The entry below describes one T cell receptor beta chain. Its antigen remains unknown. The data were obtained in a study of CD8+ T cells in alopecia areata. Study-wide results and limits: Scalp repertoires also include resident alphabeta T cells from normal skin.

The CDR3 sequence is 15 residues long. Trimming at V came to 0 bases and at J to 4 bases, leaving 4 bases not matched to a gene. Per germline, CDR1 SGHAT and CDR2 FQDESV (reference sequence). RNA extraction and reverse transcription yielded cDNA as sequencing template. Assay used: immunoSEQ multiplex PCR; TCRdb lists only in-frame clones, some missing. Of some 130,000 clones listed, about 60% are singletons. The V and J genes are TRBV11-1 and TRBJ2-3, with 7 nucleotides matching TRBD2. The sequencing here drew on CD4+ T cells sorted from blood, taken at week 0. This clonotype was obtained from a human donor with alopecia areata. CDR3 DNA sequence: TGTGCCAGCAGCTTAGCTGTCCGGGGGGCAGATACGCAGTATTTT. This codes for CASSLAVRGADTQYF.